The 28 T cell receptor beta chains listed next were all sequenced from one sample in a study of shared clonotypes between healthy human individuals. Measured with immunoSEQ multiplex PCR; TCRdb has only the in-frame clones, and not every one. The table lists about 710,000 clones, 72% of them singletons, with more than 1.5% in the top ten. Sample: memory CD4+ T cells sorted from blood. The sample's subset: CD45RA-negative fraction. These receptors all stem from a woman in her 30s in good health.

This chain links TRBV5-1 with TRBJ2-1; TRBD2 matches 8 bases. The V gene's germline CDR1 is SGHRS and CDR2 YFSETQ. The CDR3 sequence is 15 residues long. V dropped 4 bases and J dropped 6; count of bases not matched to a gene: 9. CDR3 nucleotides: TGCGCCAGCAGCACCGGGACTAGTGTTGCCAATGAGCAGTTCTTC. This codes for CASSTGTSVANEQFF.

The V and J genes are TRBV18 and TRBJ2-7, with D maybe TRBD2 (6 bases). V lost 3 bases and J lost 4, with 22 bases in between. This CDR3 contains 17 residues. Germline-derived CDR1 and CDR2 are KGHSH and LQKENI. The CDR3 here is CASSPIRPGLQYYEQYF. CDR3 bases: TGTGCCAGCTCACCCATAAGACCGGGACTGCAATATTACGAGCAGTACTTC.

V is TRBV18 and J is TRBJ1-3; D ambiguous. From germline, CDR1 is KGHSH and CDR2 LQKENI. V lost 0 bases and J 0 bases, leaving 12 bases between the germline ends. This CDR3 has 17 residues. The CDR3 protein is CASSPPAAGLSGNTIYF. The CDR3, as DNA: TGTGCCAGCTCACCACCGGCGGCAGGCCTCTCTGGAAACACCATATATTTT.

As regards this clone: Other DNA variants within this sample encode the same CDR3. The chain recombines TRBV6-6 with TRBJ2-5, with 11 bases matching TRBD2. The CDR3 covers 15 residues. Germline V gene data show CDR1 as MNHNY and CDR2 as SVGAGI (reference sequence). V trimming: 5 bases; J trimming: 5 bases; junction bases outside the gene matches: 7. The CDR3 sequence: CASSTGLAGVETQYF. CDR3 sequence (DNA): TGTGCCAGCAGTACCGGACTAGCGGGTGTTGAGACCCAGTACTTC.

V gene TRBV7-3 combines with J gene TRBJ1-1; possibly TRBD1 for D (6 bases). CDR1 and CDR2 from the germline V gene are SGHTA and FQGTGA. Between the trimmed V and J ends, which lost 2 bases and 1 base, there was a span of 17 bases. The CDR3 totals 17 residues. CDR3 sequence: CASSLDRTEAPNTEAFF. The CDR3 region has the DNA TGTGCCAGCAGCTTAGACAGGACAGAGGCCCCGAACACTGAAGCTTTCTTT.

This chain links TRBV6-5 with TRBJ1-2, with TRBD1 identical over 9 bases. The germline V gene has CDR1 MNHEY and CDR2 SVGAGI. The V gene end was trimmed by 2 bases and the J gene end by 3 bases; junction bases not matched to a gene: 4. The CDR3 is 15 amino acids. The chain's CDR3 is CASSYTTGGDYGYTF. The CDR3 coding sequence is TGTGCCAGCAGTTACACAACAGGGGGCGACTATGGCTACACCTTC.

The rearrangement links TRBV2 to TRBJ2-1; 9 bases match TRBD1. Germline-derived CDR1 and CDR2 are SNHLY and FYNNEI. Trimming at V came to 7 bases and at J to 8 bases, leaving 9 bases not matched to a gene. This CDR3 is built from 14 residues. CDR3 sequence reads: CASIWDRAGDEQFF. DNA for the CDR3: TGTGCCAGCATCTGGGACAGGGCCGGGGATGAGCAGTTCTTC.

This clone came up once. The chain carries TRBV19 and TRBJ2-1; TRBD1 matches at 8 bases. The CDR3 sequence is 13 residues long. Germline V lookup: CDR1 LNHDA, CDR2 SQIVND (reference sequence). V gave up 6 bases and J gave up 7 bases; unmatched junction bases: 5. The DNA for the CDR3 is TGTGCCAGTAGGGGGACAGGTGGTAATGAGCAGTTCTTC. Translated: CASRGTGGNEQFF.

This sequence joins TRBV27 and TRBJ1-4; D is possibly TRBD1 (5 bases). There are 14 residues in the CDR3. V gave up 2 bases and J gave up 7 bases, with 11 bases separating them. Germline values: CDR1 MNHEY, CDR2 SMNVEV (reference sequence). CDR3 DNA: TGTGCCAGCAGTTTACGTGGGGGAAGTGAAAAACTGTTTTTT. Its protein product is CASSLRGGSEKLFF. The full variable domain, its missing parts supplied by reference TRBV27 and TRBJ1-4, is EAQVTQNPRYLITVTGKKLTVTCSQNMNHEYMSWYRQDPGLGLRQIYYSMNVEVTDKGDVPEGYKVSRKEKRNFPLILESPSPNQTSLYFCASSLRGGSEKLFFGSGTQLSVL.

The rearrangement joins TRBV19 to TRBJ1-5; a possible D gene is TRBD1 (6 bases). Trimming removed 6 bases at V and 5 bases at J, with 11 bases between. The germline CDR1 and CDR2 sequences are LNHDA and SQIVND (reference sequence). CDR3 size: 13 residues. In DNA, the CDR3 is TGTGCCAGTAGGACAGGTGAGGATCAGCCCCAGCATTTT. Translating it yields CASRTGEDQPQHF.

The chain employs TRBV5-1 and TRBJ1-2, with 7 bases aligning to TRBD1. The CDR3 extends over 13 amino acids. Germline-derived CDR1 and CDR2 are SGHRS and YFSETQ. Trimming removed 0 bases from V and 7 bases from J; junction bases left unmatched: 3. DNA of the CDR3: TGCGCCAGCAGCTTGGGACAGGGTCTTGGCTACACCTTC. Amino acid sequence: CASSLGQGLGYTF.

The genes are TRBV18 and TRBJ2-5; D might be TRBD2 (6 bases). Trimming took 8 bases from V and 1 from J, leaving 11 bases between them. The CDR3 sequence is 13 residues long. Germline V CDR1 and CDR2: KGHSH, LQKENI. As DNA, the CDR3 is TGTGCCAGCACCGGGACTCTCCAAGAGACCCAGTACTTC. This encodes CASTGTLQETQYF. The variable domain in full, completed from reference TRBV18 and TRBJ2-5, reads NAGVMQNPRHLVRRRGQEARLRCSPMKGHSHVYWYRQLPEEGLKFMVYLQKENIIDESGMPKERFSAEFPKEGPSILRIQQVVRGDSAAYFCASTGTLQETQYFGPGTRLLVL.

This chain uses TRBV21-1 with TRBJ1-5. TRBV21-1 is designated a pseudogene. The CDR3 has 17 residues. The CDR3, as DNA: TGTGCCAGCAGGGGGTTCGCCCGTCAATATTGCAATCAGCCCCAGCATTTT. Translated, it gives CASRGFARQYCNQPQHF.

There are a few counts of this clone. The rearrangement joins TRBV6-1 to TRBJ2-5; possibly TRBD2 for D (6 bases). The CDR3 consists of 11 residues. The germline V gene encodes CDR1 MNHNS and CDR2 SASEGT. V was trimmed by 6 bases and J by 11 bases, leaving 13 bases between them. DNA for the CDR3: TGTGCCAGCAGGGGCCTTGGGGGGCAGTACTTC. Its translation is CASRGLGGQYF.

This clone came up a few times. This sequence joins TRBV4-1 and TRBJ1-2; D ambiguous. CDR1 is MGHRA and CDR2 is YSYEKL in the germline V gene. This CDR3 comprises 15 residues. The V and J ends lost 2 bases and 4 bases respectively, with 14 bases between them. The CDR3, as DNA: TGCGCCAGCAGCCAATCCCGGACTGTTACCTATGGCTACACCTTC. Translation: CASSQSRTVTYGYTF.

This rearrangement joins TRBV7-9 to TRBJ1-2; D unresolved. The CDR3 has 15 residues. Trimming removed 2 bases from V and 3 bases from J, with 13 bases in between. From germline, CDR1 is SEHNR and CDR2 FQNEAQ (reference sequence). The CDR3 spells CASSLRQELDYGYTF. In nucleotides, the CDR3 is TGTGCCAGCAGCTTAAGGCAGGAACTAGACTATGGCTACACCTTC.

The table lists this clone with many counts. The rearrangement links TRBV7-2 to TRBJ2-2, with 7 bases fitting TRBD2. The J segment lost 5 bases and the V segment lost 8 bases, leaving 5 bases of the junction unmatched. The CDR3 sequence is 13 residues long. CDR1 and CDR2 from the germline V gene are SGHTA and FQGNSA. In nucleotides, the CDR3 is TGTGCCAGCGGCGCGGGAGAGACCGGGGAGCTGTTTTTT. It codes for CASGAGETGELFF. The whole variable domain, remainder taken from reference TRBV7-2 and TRBJ2-2, is GAGVSQSPSNKVTEKGKDVELRCDPISGHTALYWYRQSLGQGLEFLIYFQGNSAPDKSGLPSDRFSAERTGGSVSTLTIQRTQQEDSAVYLCASGAGETGELFFGEGSRLTVL.

The chain is built from TRBV19 and TRBJ2-4, with unresolved D. The V and J ends lost 1 base and 0 bases respectively, with 7 bases between them. The germline CDR1 and CDR2 sequences are LNHDA and SQIVND (reference sequence). The CDR3 loop spans 15 amino acids. CDR3 residues: CASSIGGIAKNIQYF. As DNA, the CDR3 is TGTGCCAGTAGTATAGGAGGAATAGCCAAAAACATTCAGTACTTC.

V usage is TRBV7-9 and J usage is TRBJ2-7, with 7 nucleotides matching TRBD2. The CDR3 is 16 amino acids. Germline assignment: CDR1 SEHNR and CDR2 FQNEAQ (reference sequence). After removal of 5 bases from V and 0 bases from J, the junction contained 10 bases not matched to a gene. The CDR3 reads CASSPGASGASYEQYF. CDR3 DNA: TGTGCCAGCAGCCCAGGCGCTAGCGGTGCCTCCTACGAGCAGTACTTC. The full variable domain, its missing parts supplied by reference TRBV7-9 and TRBJ2-7, is DTGVSQNPRHKITKRGQNVTFRCDPISEHNRLYWYRQTLGQGPEFLTYFQNEAQLEKSRLLSDRFSAERPKGSFSTLEIQRTEQGDSAMYLCASSPGASGASYEQYFGPGTRLTVT.

This sequence joins TRBV2 and TRBJ2-2; tentatively, D is TRBD2 (6 bases). The CDR3 runs 14 residues. Germline CDR1 and CDR2: SNHLY and FYNNEI. Trimming removed 6 bases from V and 6 bases from J, with 14 bases in between. This CDR3 is CASRADYLSGELFF. CDR3 in DNA: TGTGCCAGCAGGGCGGACTACCTTTCCGGGGAGCTGTTTTTT.

With respect to this clone: This likely traces to a read error, being one base from a far larger clone. The gene calls are TRBV2 and TRBJ2-3; D uncertain. The CDR3 is made up of 11 amino acids. V dropped 5 bases and J dropped 4 bases, with 4 bases sitting between them. Looked up from germline, CDR1 is SNHLY and CDR2 is FYNNEI. The CDR3 reads CASSYADTQYF. CDR3 DNA: TGTGCCAGCAGTTACGCAGATACGCAGTATTTT. Complete variable domain (other parts from reference TRBV2 and TRBJ2-3): EPEVTQTPSHQVTQMGQEVILRCVPISNHLYFYWYRQILGQKVEFLVSFYNNEISEKSEIFDDQFSVERPDGSNFTLKIRSTKLEDSAMYFCASSYADTQYFGPGTRLTVL.

The chain employs TRBV6-9 and TRBJ1-5; 9 bases fit TRBD1. Germline CDR1 MNHGY, CDR2 SVAAGI. This CDR3 comprises 16 residues. V lost 9 bases and J lost 5; bases outside the gene matches: 14. The DNA of the CDR3 is TGTGCCAGGGGACAGGGAACGCTTCCTATACATCAGCCCCAGCATTTT. Its translation is CARGQGTLPIHQPQHF.

This sequence joins TRBV5-6 and TRBJ2-7; D is uncertain. There are 12 residues in the CDR3. Germline-derived CDR1 and CDR2 are SGHDT and YYEEEE. Trimming pared 1 base from V and 0 bases from J, leaving 2 bases between. The CDR3 sequence is CASSLSSYEQYF. The CDR3 nucleotides are TGTGCCAGCAGCTTGAGCTCCTACGAGCAGTACTTC.

This clone showed up just once. V and J are TRBV25-1 and TRBJ2-7; D is possibly TRBD1 (5 bases). The V end lost 6 bases, the J end lost 5 bases, and 14 bases lay between the germline ends. Germline V CDR1 and CDR2: MGHDK, SYGVNS. The CDR3 loop spans 13 amino acids. The CDR3 DNA sequence: TGTGCCAGCAGGACAGATATTCCTAACGAGCAGTACTTC. It translates to CASRTDIPNEQYF.

The sample holds a few counts of this clone. The V and J genes are TRBV25-1 and TRBJ2-7; 8 positions agree with TRBD1. This CDR3 is built from 13 residues. Germline trimming cut 6 bases from V and 2 bases from J; bases unmatched to any gene: 3. Germline CDR1 MGHDK, CDR2 SYGVNS. The CDR3 nucleotides read TGTGCCAGCAGGGACAGGGTAACCTACGAGCAGTACTTC. Translated: CASRDRVTYEQYF.

The chain couples TRBV5-1 to TRBJ2-6, with D uncertain. This CDR3 is built from 13 residues. CDR1 is SGHRS, CDR2 YFSETQ, per germline. Trimming pared 6 bases from V and 0 bases from J, leaving 4 bases between. CDR3 protein: CASTISGANVLTF. CDR3 in DNA: TGCGCCAGCACCATCTCTGGGGCCAACGTCCTGACTTTC.

The chain carries TRBV5-4 and TRBJ2-5; D not resolved. The V gene lost 4 bases and the J gene lost 1 base, with 8 bases spanning the gap. The CDR3 has 13 amino acids. The germline gives CDR1 SGHNT, CDR2 YYREEE (reference sequence). The CDR3 protein is CASSPWTQETQYF. CDR3 bases: TGTGCCAGCAGCCCCTGGACCCAAGAGACCCAGTACTTC.

V usage is TRBV2 and J usage is TRBJ1-5; 8 bases fit TRBD1. V shed 6 bases and J 5 bases; nucleotides not matched to a gene: 9. Looked up from germline, CDR1 is SNHLY and CDR2 is FYNNEI. The CDR3 loop spans 15 amino acids. CDR3 sequence reads: CASSARTGRDQPQHF. CDR3 in DNA: TGTGCCAGCAGCGCTCGGACAGGGAGAGATCAGCCCCAGCATTTT.